The 3 T cell receptor beta chains below come from one sample, sequenced in a study of CD8+CD57+ T cells in acquired aplastic anemia. Sequencing involved patients with CD8+CD57+ cell expansion previously shown by flow cytometry. For CDR3 and TCR beta VDJ profiling, genomic DNA was the template used. TCRdb re-analysed the reads in MiXCR, keeping a single row per CDR3 protein. The data show over 150,000 distinct CDR3 sequences, 71% seen once. Sequences were obtained from sorted CD4+, CD8+, or CD8+CD57+ T cells (not recorded which) from PBMCs. The origin of the receptors is a human donor with aplastic anemia.

The chain carries TRBV2 and TRBJ2-3, with D possibly being TRBD1 (7 bases). Germline V gene sequence: CDR1 SNHLY, CDR2 FYNNEI. The ends were cut back, 6 bases at V and 6 bases at J, with 16 bases in the middle. The CDR3 has 14 amino acids. CDR3 in DNA: TGTGCCAGCAGGCGGCTACCAGGGGGGGATACGCAGTATTTT. Translated, it gives CASRRLPGGDTQYF.

This chain uses TRBV7-3 with TRBJ2-6; unclear D gene. Trimming shortened V by 0 bases and J by 1 base, and 4 bases separated the two germline ends. Germline assignment: CDR1 SGHTA and CDR2 FQGTGA. The CDR3 loop spans 15 amino acids. The CDR3 here is CASSLTGSGANVLTF. CDR3 nucleotide sequence: TGTGCCAGCAGCTTAACGGGTTCTGGGGCCAACGTCCTGACTTTC.

The chain couples TRBV2 to TRBJ2-3, with TRBD2 matching over 11 bases. This CDR3 has 15 amino acids. Germline CDR1 reads SNHLY; CDR2 reads FYNNEI. Losses at the gene ends were 7 bases for V and 2 bases for J; bases not matched to a gene: 5. For the CDR3, the DNA is TGTGCCAGCACGGGGACTAGCGGTTCCACAGATACGCAGTATTTT. Translating gives CASTGTSGSTDTQYF. Complete variable domain (other parts from reference TRBV2 and TRBJ2-3): EPEVTQTPSHQVTQMGQEVILRCVPISNHLYFYWYRQILGQKVEFLVSFYNNEISEKSEIFDDQFSVERPDGSNFTLKIRSTKLEDSAMYFCASTGTSGSTDTQYFGPGTRLTVL.